This TCR beta chain was retrieved from a study of blood T cell repertoires in COVID-19. Looking at the study overall: The origin of the acute and convalescent COVID-19 samples was the United States, Italy and Spain. PBMCs, B-cell-depleted T cells, or T cells were the source of the cDNA or gDNA that made up the material.

The Seattle site enrolled patients during active infection and followed them longitudinally. TCRdb keeps only in-frame clones here, not all; method: immunoSEQ multiplex PCR. The profile shows roughly 460,000 clones, 70% to 90% of them singletons. Germline lookup yields CDR1 SEHNR and CDR2 FQNEAQ (reference sequence). CDR3 length: 14 residues. V dropped 5 bases and J dropped 0 bases, with 11 bases sitting between them. The sample consisted of peripheral blood. The J gene is TRBJ2-7, the V gene TRBV7-9; D perhaps matches TRBD2 (5 bases). The receptor was isolated from a man younger than 35 with COVID-19, enrolled during active disease. The CDR3 DNA reads as TGTGCCAGCAGCCCACCCGGGATCTCCTACGAGCAGTACTTC. It yields the protein CASSPPGISYEQYF. Supplemented by reference TRBV7-9 and TRBJ2-7, the full variable domain reads DTGVSQNPRHKITKRGQNVTFRCDPISEHNRLYWYRQTLGQGPEFLTYFQNEAQLEKSRLLSDRFSAERPKGSFSTLEIQRTEQGDSAMYLCASSPPGISYEQYFGPGTRLTVT.